This T cell receptor beta chain was found in a study of blood T cell repertoires in COVID-19. Study details: PBMCs, B-cell-depleted T cells, or T cells were the source of the cDNA or gDNA that made up the material.

The junction had 5 bases not matched to a gene; V was cut back by 0 bases and J by 7 bases. Looked up from germline, CDR1 is SGHRS and CDR2 is YFSETQ. The CDR3 totals 16 residues. Sequenced by immunoSEQ multiplex PCR; TCRdb stores in-frame clones only, minus some. Among 150,000 to 200,000 clones listed, around three quarters were seen once. Sample: PBMCs or T cells enriched from blood (not recorded which). The chain carries TRBV5-1 and TRBJ1-6, with 9 bases identical to TRBD1. The TCR comes from a woman in her fifties or sixties with acute COVID-19. The CDR3 nucleotides read TGCGCCAGCAGCTTGGCCGGGACAGGGTCCAATTCACCCCTCCACTTT. This sequence encodes CASSLAGTGSNSPLHF.